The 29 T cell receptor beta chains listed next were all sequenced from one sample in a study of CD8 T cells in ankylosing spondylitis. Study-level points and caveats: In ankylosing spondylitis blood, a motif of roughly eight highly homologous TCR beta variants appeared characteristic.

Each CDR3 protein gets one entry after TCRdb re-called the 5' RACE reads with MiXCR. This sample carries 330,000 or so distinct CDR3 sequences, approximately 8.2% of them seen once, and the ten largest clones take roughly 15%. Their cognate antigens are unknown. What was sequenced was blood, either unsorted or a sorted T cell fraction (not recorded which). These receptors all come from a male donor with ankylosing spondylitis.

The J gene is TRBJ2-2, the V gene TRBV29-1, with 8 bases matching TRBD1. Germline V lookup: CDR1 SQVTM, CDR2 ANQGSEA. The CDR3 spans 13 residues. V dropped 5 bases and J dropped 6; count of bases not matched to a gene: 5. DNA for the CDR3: TGCAGCGTTTCAACAGGGGGTGCCGGGGAGCTGTTTTTT. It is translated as CSVSTGGAGELFF.

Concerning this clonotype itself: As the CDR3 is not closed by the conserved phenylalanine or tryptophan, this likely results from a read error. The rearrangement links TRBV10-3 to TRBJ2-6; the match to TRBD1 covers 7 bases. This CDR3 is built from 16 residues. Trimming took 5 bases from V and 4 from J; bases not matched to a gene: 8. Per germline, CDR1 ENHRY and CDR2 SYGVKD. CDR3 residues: CAISLGDRVGANVLTL. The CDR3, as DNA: TGTGCCATCAGTTTAGGAGACAGGGTCGGGGCCAACGTCCTGACTTTG.

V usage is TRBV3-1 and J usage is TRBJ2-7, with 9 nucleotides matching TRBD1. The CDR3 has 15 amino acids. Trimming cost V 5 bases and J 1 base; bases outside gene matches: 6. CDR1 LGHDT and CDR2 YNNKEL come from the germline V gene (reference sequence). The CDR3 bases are TGTGCCAGCAGCGCCCCGGGACAGGGTTCCTACGAGCAGTACTTC. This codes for CASSAPGQGSYEQYF.

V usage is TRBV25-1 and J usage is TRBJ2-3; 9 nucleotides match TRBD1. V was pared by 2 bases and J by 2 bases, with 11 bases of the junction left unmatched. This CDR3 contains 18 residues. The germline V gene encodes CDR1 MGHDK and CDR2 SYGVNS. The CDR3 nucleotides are TGTGCCAGCAGTGAACCCTACCAGGGACAGGGAGACACAGATACGCAGTATTTT. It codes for CASSEPYQGQGDTDTQYF.

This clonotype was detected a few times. The DNA of the CDR3 is TGTGCCAGCAGTCTAGGGGCCGAGGGATCGAAGCCCCAGCATTTT. Protein product: CASSLGAEGSKPQHF. V and J are TRBV12-3 or TRBV12-4 and TRBJ1-5; a weak D match, TRBD1 (5 bases). CDR3 length: 15 amino acids. Trimming removed 5 bases from V and 8 bases from J, with 19 bases in between.

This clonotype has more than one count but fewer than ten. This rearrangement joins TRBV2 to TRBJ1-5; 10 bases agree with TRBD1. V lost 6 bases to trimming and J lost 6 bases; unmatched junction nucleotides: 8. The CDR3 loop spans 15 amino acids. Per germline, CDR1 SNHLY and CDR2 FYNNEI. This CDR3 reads CASRTGTGAIQPQHF. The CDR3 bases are TGTGCCAGCAGAACCGGGACAGGGGCGATTCAGCCCCAGCATTTT.

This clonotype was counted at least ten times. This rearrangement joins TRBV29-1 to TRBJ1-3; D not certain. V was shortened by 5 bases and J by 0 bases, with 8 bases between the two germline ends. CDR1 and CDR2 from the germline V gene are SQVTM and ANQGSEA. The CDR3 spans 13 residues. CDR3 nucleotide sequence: TGCAGCGTTTCCGGGAGCTCTGGAAACACCATATATTTT. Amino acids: CSVSGSSGNTIYF.

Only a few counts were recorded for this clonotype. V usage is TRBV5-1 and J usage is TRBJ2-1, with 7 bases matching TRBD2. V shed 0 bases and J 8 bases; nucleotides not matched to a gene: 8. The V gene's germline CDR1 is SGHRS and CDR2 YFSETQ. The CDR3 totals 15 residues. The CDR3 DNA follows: TGCGCCAGCAGCTTGGGGGCGGGAGCGATGGATGAGCAGTTCTTC. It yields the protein CASSLGAGAMDEQFF.

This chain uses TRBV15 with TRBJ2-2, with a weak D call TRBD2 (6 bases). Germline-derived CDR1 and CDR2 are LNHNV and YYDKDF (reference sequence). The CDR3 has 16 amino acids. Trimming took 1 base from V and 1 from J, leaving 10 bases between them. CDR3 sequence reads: CATSRVGSGNTGELFF. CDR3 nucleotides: TGTGCCACCAGCAGAGTTGGTAGCGGGAACACCGGGGAGCTGTTTTTT.

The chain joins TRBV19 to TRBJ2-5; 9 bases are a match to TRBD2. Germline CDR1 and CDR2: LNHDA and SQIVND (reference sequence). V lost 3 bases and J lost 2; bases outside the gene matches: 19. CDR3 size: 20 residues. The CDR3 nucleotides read TGTGCCAGTAGTATGACCTTGAGTGCTAGCGGGATTGAACGACAAGAGACCCAGTACTTC. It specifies CASSMTLSASGIERQETQYF.

This CDR3 is CASSSAEVAGSTGELFF. As DNA, the CDR3 is TGTGCCAGCAGCTCAGCGGAGGTAGCGGGAAGCACCGGGGAGCTGTTTTTT. The chain employs TRBV7-9 and TRBJ2-2, with 8 nucleotides matching TRBD2. This CDR3 spans 17 amino acids. The ends lost 4 bases at V and 4 bases at J; junction bases unmatched: 11. In germline, CDR1 is SEHNR, CDR2 FQNEAQ (reference sequence).

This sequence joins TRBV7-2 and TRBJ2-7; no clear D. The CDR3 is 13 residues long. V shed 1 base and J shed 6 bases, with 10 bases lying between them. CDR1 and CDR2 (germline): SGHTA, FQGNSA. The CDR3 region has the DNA TGTGCCAGCAGCTTAGTGGGTAGGGCCGAGCAGTACTTC. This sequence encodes CASSLVGRAEQYF.

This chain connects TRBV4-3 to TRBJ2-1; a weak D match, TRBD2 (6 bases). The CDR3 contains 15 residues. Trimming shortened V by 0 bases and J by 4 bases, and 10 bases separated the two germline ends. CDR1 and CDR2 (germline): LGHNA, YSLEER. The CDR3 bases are TGCGCCAGCAGCCAAGAGGAGGGACTGTACAATGAGCAGTTCTTC. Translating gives CASSQEEGLYNEQFF.

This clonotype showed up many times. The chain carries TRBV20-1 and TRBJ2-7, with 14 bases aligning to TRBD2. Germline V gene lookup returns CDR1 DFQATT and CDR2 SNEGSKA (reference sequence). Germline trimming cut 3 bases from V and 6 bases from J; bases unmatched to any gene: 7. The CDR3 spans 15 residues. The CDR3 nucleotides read TGCAGTGCTAGGCTTGGGACTAGCGGGAGCCTCGAGCAGTACTTC. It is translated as CSARLGTSGSLEQYF.

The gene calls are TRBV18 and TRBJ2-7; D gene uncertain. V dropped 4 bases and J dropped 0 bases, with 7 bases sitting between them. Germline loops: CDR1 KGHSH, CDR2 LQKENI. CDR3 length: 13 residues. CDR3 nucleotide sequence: TGTGCCAGCTCACGGCAGATCTCCTACGAGCAGTACTTC. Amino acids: CASSRQISYEQYF. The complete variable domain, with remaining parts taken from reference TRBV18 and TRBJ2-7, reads NAGVMQNPRHLVRRRGQEARLRCSPMKGHSHVYWYRQLPEEGLKFMVYLQKENIIDESGMPKERFSAEFPKEGPSILRIQQVVRGDSAAYFCASSRQISYEQYFGPGTRLTVT.

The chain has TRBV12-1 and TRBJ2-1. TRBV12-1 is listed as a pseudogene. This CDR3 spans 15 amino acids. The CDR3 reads CASSSTEGSYNEQFF. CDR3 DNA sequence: TGTGCCAGCAGCTCCACGGAGGGCTCCTACAATGAGCAGTTCTTC.

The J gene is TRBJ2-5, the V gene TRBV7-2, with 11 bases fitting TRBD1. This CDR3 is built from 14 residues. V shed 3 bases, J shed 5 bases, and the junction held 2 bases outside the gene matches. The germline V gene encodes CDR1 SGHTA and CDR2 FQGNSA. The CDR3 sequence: CASSFRDRGETQYF. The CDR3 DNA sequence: TGTGCCAGCAGCTTCCGGGACAGGGGGGAGACCCAGTACTTC. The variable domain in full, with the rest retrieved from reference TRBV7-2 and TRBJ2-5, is GAGVSQSPSNKVTEKGKDVELRCDPISGHTALYWYRQSLGQGLEFLIYFQGNSAPDKSGLPSDRFSAERTGGSVSTLTIQRTQQEDSAVYLCASSFRDRGETQYFGPGTRLLVL.

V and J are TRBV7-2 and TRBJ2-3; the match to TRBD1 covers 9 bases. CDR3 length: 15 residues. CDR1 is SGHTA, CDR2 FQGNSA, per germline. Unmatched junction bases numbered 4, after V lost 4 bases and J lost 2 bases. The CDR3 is CASSYDRGVTDTQYF. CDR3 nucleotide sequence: TGTGCCAGCAGCTACGACAGGGGGGTCACAGATACGCAGTATTTT.

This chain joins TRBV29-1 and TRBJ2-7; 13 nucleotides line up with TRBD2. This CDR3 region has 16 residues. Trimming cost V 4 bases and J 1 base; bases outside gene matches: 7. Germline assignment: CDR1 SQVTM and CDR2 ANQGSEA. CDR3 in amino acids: CSVGGTSGNPSYEQYF. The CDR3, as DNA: TGCAGCGTTGGGGGGACTAGCGGGAACCCGTCCTACGAGCAGTACTTC.

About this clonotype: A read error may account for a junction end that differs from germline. In DNA form, the CDR3 reads TGTGCCAGCAGCTCGCGACTAGCGGCCCCGTGGTTC. Residues: CASSSRLAAPWF. V usage is TRBV11-3 and J usage is TRBJ2-7; TRBD2 agrees at 9 bases. This CDR3 is 12 amino acids long. The germline CDR1 and CDR2 sequences are SGHNT and YENEEA.

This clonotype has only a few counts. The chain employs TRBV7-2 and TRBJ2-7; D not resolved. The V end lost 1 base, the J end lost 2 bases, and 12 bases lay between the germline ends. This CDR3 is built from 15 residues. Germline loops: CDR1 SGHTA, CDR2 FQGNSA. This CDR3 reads CASSLGSGPTYEQYF. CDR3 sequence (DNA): TGTGCCAGCAGCTTAGGGTCCGGGCCGACCTACGAGCAGTACTTC.

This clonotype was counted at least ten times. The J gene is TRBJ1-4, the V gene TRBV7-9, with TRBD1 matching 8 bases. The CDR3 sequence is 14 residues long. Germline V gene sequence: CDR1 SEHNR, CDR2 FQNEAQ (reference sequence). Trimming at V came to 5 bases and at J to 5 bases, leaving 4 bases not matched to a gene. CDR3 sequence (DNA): TGTGCCAGCAGCCTGGGACAGGAGAATGAAAAACTGTTTTTT. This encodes CASSLGQENEKLFF.

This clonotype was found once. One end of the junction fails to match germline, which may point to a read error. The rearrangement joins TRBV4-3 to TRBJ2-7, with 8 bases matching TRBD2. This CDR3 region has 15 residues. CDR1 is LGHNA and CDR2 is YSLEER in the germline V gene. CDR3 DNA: TGCGCCGGCAGCCAAGAGGCTAGCGGGTTCTACGAGCAGTACTTC. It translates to CAGSQEASGFYEQYF.

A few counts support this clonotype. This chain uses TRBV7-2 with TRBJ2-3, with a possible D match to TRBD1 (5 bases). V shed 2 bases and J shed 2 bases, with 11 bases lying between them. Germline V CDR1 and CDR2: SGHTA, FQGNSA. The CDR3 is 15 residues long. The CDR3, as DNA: TGTGCCAGCAGCTTACGTCAGGGTTACACAGATACGCAGTATTTT. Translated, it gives CASSLRQGYTDTQYF.

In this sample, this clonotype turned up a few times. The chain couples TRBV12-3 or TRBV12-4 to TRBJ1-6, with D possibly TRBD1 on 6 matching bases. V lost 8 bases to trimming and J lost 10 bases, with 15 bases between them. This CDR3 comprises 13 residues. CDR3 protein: CASVVGAKSPLHF. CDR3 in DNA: TGTGCCAGCGTTGTGGGGGCCAAATCACCCCTCCACTTT.

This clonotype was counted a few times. CDR3 in DNA: TGTGCCAGCAGTAGACGGGACGGCTACGAGCAGTACTTC. Its translation is CASSRRDGYEQYF. The genes are TRBV27 and TRBJ2-7; the D gene could be TRBD1 or TRBD2 (5 bases each). The CDR3 sequence is 13 residues long. Germline V gene data show CDR1 as MNHEY and CDR2 as SMNVEV (reference sequence). The V and J ends lost 5 bases and 3 bases respectively, with 11 bases between them.

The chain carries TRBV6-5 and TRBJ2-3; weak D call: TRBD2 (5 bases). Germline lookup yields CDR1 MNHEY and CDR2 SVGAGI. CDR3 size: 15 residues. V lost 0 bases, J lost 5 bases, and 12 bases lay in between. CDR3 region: CASSYSTNGKDTQYF. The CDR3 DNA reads TGTGCCAGCAGTTACTCGACAAACGGGAAAGATACGCAGTATTTT.

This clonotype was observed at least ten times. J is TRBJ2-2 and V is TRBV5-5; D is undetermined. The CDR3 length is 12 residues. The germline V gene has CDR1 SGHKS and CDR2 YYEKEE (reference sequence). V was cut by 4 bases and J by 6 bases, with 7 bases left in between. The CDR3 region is CASSLIPGELFF. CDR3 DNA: TGTGCCAGCAGCCTCATACCCGGGGAGCTGTTTTTT.

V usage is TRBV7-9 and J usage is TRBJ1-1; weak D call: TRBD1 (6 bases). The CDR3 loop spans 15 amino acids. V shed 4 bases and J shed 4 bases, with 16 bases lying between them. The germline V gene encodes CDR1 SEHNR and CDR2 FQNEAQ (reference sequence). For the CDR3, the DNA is TGTGCCAGCAGCTATCAGGGAGGCAGGGGCACTGAAGCTTTCTTT. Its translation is CASSYQGGRGTEAFF.